Reported below is one T cell receptor beta chain. The ends were cut back, 7 bases at V and 2 bases at J, with 20 bases in the middle. Germline V gives CDR1 SGHAT, CDR2 FQNNGV. This CDR3 has 17 amino acids. This specimen belongs to a study of blood T cell repertoires in COVID-19. TCRdb keeps only in-frame clones here, not all; method: immunoSEQ multiplex PCR. The table lists tens of thousands of clones, roughly 80% of them singletons. The TCR was taken from a woman of 80 years or more with active or convalescent COVID-19. The sequencing input was peripheral blood. The chain carries TRBV11-2 and TRBJ2-2; D may be TRBD1 (6 bases). The CDR3 reads CASTFAFARGNTGELFF. The CDR3 DNA follows: TGTGCCAGCACTTTCGCCTTCGCCAGGGGTAACACCGGGGAGCTGTTTTTT.